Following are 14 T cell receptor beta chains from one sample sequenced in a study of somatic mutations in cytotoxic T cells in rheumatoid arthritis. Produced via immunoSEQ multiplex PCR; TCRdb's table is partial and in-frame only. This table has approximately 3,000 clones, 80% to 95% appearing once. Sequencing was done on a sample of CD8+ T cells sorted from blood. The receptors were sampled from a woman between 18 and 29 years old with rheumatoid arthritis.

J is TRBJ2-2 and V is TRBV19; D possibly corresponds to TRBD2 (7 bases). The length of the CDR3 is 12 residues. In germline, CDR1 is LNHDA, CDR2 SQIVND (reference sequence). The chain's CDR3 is CAAVGGPGELFF. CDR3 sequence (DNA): TGTGCTGCCGTGGGGGGGCCCGGGGAGCTGTTTTTT.

CDR3 sequence: CASSVVGDFSDTQYF. The CDR3 DNA sequence: TGTGCCAGCAGCGTAGTTGGGGACTTCTCAGATACGCAGTATTTT. The chain uses TRBV9 and TRBJ2-3; possibly TRBD2 for D (6 bases). With 0 bases removed from V and 4 bases from J, the gap between germline ends came to 12 bases. The CDR3 spans 15 residues. The germline V gene has CDR1 SGDLS and CDR2 YYNGEE.

CDR3 DNA sequence: TGTGCCTGGAGCCCCACGGGACACGACAACTATGGCTACACCTTC. Protein product: CAWSPTGHDNYGYTF. The chain is built from TRBV30 and TRBJ1-2; the D gene is possibly TRBD1 (6 bases). In germline, CDR1 is GTSNPN, CDR2 SVGIG (reference sequence). The CDR3 has 15 residues. Trimming shortened V by 3 bases and J by 2 bases, and 16 bases separated the two germline ends.

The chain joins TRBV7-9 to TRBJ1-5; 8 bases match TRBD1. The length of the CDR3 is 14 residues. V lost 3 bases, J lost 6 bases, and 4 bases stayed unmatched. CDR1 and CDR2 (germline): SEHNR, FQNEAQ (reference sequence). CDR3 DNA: TGTGCCAGCAGCTTGGCAGGGGGCGGTCAGCCCCAGCATTTT. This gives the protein CASSLAGGGQPQHF.

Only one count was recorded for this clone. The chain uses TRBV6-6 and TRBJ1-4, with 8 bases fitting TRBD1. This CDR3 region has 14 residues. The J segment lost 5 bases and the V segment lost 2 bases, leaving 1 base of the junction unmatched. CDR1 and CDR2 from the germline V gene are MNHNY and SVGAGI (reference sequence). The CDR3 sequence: CASSYDRGNEKLFF. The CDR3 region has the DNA TGTGCCAGCAGTTACGACAGGGGCAATGAAAAACTGTTTTTT.

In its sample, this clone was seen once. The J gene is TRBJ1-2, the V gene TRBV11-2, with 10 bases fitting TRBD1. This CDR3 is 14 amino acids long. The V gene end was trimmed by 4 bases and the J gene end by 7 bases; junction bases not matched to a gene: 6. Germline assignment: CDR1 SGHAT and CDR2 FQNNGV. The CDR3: CASSSTDRGFGYTF. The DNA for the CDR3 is TGTGCCAGCAGCTCGACGGACAGGGGGTTTGGCTACACCTTC.

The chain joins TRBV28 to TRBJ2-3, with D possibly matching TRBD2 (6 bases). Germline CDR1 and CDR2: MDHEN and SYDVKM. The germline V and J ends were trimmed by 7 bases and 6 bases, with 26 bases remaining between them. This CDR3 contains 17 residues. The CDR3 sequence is CASTPEPGLLGLDTQYF. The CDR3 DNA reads TGTGCCAGCACCCCAGAACCGGGACTTCTTGGGCTGGATACGCAGTATTTT.

The CDR3 region is CASSSGQGRWAMAQYF. The CDR3 nucleotides read TGTGCCAGCAGCTCGGGGCAGGGGAGATGGGCAATGGCCCAGTACTTC. The gene calls are TRBV5-6 and TRBJ2-5; D perhaps matches TRBD1 (6 bases). Germline V gene sequence: CDR1 SGHDT, CDR2 YYEEEE. The CDR3 has 16 amino acids. V shed 3 bases and J shed 9 bases, with 24 bases lying between them.

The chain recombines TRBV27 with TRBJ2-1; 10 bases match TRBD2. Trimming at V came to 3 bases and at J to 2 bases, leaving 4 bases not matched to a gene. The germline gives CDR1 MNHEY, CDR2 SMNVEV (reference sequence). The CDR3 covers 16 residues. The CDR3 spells CASSFYSGRTYNEQFF. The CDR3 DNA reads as TGTGCCAGCAGTTTCTATAGCGGGAGGACCTACAATGAGCAGTTCTTC.

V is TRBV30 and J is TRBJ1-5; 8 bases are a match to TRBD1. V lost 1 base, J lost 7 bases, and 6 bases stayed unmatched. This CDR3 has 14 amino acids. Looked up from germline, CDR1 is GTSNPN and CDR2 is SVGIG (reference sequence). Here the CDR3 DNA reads TGTGCCTGGAGTGGACAGGGGAAAGGACAGCCCCAGCATTTT. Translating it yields CAWSGQGKGQPQHF.

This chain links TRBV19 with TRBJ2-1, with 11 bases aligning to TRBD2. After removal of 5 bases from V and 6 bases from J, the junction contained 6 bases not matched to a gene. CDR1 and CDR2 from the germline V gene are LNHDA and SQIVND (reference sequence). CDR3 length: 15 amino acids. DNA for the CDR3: TGTGCCAGTAGTCATAGCGGGAGGGCCTTCAATGAGCAGTTCTTC. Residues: CASSHSGRAFNEQFF.

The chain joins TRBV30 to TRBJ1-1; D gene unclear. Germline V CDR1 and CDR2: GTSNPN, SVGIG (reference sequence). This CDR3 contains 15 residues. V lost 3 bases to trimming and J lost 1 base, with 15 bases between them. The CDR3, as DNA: TGTGCCTGGAGCTTAGGGTTACTAGGGAACACTGAAGCTTTCTTT. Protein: CAWSLGLLGNTEAFF.

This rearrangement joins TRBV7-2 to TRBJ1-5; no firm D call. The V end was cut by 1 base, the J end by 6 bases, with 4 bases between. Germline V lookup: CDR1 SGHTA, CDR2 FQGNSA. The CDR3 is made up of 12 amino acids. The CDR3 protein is CASSLDSQPQHF. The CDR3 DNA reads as TGTGCCAGCAGCTTAGATAGTCAGCCCCAGCATTTT.

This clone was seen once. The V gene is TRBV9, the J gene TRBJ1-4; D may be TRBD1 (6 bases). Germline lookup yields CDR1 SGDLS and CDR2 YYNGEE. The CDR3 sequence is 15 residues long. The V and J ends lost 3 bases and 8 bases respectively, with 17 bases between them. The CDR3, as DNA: TGTGCCAGCAGCGCTTGGGACACGGCCCAGGAAAAACTGTTTTTT. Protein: CASSAWDTAQEKLFF. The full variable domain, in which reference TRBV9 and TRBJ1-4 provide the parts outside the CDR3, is DSGVTQTPKHLITATGQRVTLRCSPRSGDLSVYWYQQSLDQGLQFLIQYYNGEERAKGNILERFSAQQFPDLHSELNLSSLELGDSALYFCASSAWDTAQEKLFFGSGTQLSVL.